This T cell receptor (beta chain) was documented in a study of graft-versus-host responses after intestinal transplantation. Of note for this clone: Antigen specificity is unknown.

Study-level findings and limits: Maximum circulating GvH clone levels tracked with early post-transplant HvG decreases.

The CDR3 is 11 residues long. The germline V and J ends were trimmed by 3 bases and 8 bases, with 8 bases remaining between them. The germline V gene encodes CDR1 SGHRS and CDR2 YFSETQ. Profiling relied on immunoSEQ multiplex PCR, and the TCRdb table lists in-frame clones only, not all of them. Among tens of thousands of clones listed, 85% to 95% were seen once. The sequencing used unstimulated CD8+ T cells sorted from spleen or lymph node cells, collected before transplant. This TCR came from a human donor who was the organ donor for an intestinal transplant. This chain uses TRBV5-1 with TRBJ1-2; D not certain. CDR3 in amino acids: CASSSHLGYTF. CDR3 coding DNA: TGCGCCAGCAGCTCGCACCTGGGCTACACCTTC.